This T cell receptor (beta chain) was sequenced in a study of cytomegalovirus exposure and HLA in healthy donors. Study information: A data release that came early held about 89 million unique TCRs from HLA-typed donors. Study-wide findings and caveats: Published work reported that the classifier diagnosed cytomegalovirus status with high specificity and sensitivity. It emerged from a later analysis that several of the most significant clusters appeared to be linked to common viral pathogens.

V shed 6 bases and J shed 2 bases, with 18 bases lying between them. The CDR3 contains 17 residues. Per germline, CDR1 SGHNT and CDR2 YYREEE (reference sequence). This clone occurred once. No antigen is known for it. PCR employed 60 Vbeta and 13 Jbeta primers. Sequencing was performed with immunoSEQ multiplex PCR; in TCRdb, only in-frame clones are kept and a portion is missing. The table shows 200,000 to 250,000 clones, with around 89% occurring only once. The sequenced sample was PBMCs. The genes are TRBV5-4 and TRBJ2-6, with D hard to call. The receptor comes from a woman under 30 in good health and CMV-seronegative. The CDR3 reads CASTLGYSLTGANVLTF. CDR3 nucleotides: TGTGCCAGCACCCTTGGCTATAGCCTTACTGGGGCCAACGTCCTGACTTTC.